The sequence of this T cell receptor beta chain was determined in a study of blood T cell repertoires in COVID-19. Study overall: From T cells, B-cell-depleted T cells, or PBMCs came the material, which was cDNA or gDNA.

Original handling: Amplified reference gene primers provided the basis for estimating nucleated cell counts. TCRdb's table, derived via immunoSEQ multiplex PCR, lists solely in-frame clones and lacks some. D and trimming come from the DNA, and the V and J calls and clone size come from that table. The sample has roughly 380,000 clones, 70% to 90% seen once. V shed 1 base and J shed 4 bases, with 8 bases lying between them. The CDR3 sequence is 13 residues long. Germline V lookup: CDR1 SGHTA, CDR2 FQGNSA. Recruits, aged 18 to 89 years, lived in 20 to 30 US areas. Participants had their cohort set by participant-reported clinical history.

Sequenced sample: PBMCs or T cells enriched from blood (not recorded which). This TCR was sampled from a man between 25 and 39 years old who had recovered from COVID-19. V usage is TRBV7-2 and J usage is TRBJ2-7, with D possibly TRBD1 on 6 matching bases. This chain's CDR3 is CASSLGQEYEQYF. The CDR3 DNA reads TGTGCCAGCAGCTTAGGACAGGAGTACGAGCAGTACTTC.